This passage covers 13 T cell receptor beta chains from one sample sequenced in a study of spatial heterogeneity in lung cancer. Regarding the study as a whole: Tumors with more nonsynonymous mutations had more expanded intratumoral alpha and beta TCRs.

No antigens are known for them. One entry per CDR3 protein, called by TCRdb with MiXCR from the 5' RACE reads. The sample carries around 15,000 distinct CDR3 sequences, approximately 6.9% recorded once. As for time point: sample taken at primary tumor resection. The source material was lung tumor tissue, sampled at surgery. The source is a female donor with early-stage non-small cell lung cancer.

On this clonotype: This beta chain appears as a stray read in a library generated for alpha chains; its size is not informative. V gene TRBV5-1 combines with J gene TRBJ2-5; 12 nucleotides align to TRBD1. J was trimmed by 5 bases and V by 4 bases; bases with no gene match: 9. This CDR3 is 16 amino acids long. Germline CDR1 is SGHRS and CDR2 is YFSETQ. The DNA for the CDR3 is TGCGCCAGCAGCGCCCTGGGACAGGGGGCCGATGAGACCCAGTACTTC. This gives the protein CASSALGQGADETQYF.

Notes on this clonotype: In a library made to pick up alpha chains, this beta chain is a stray read with a size that means little. The chain is built from TRBV5-1 and TRBJ1-1; no reliable D call. The CDR3 is 15 amino acids. Germline V gene lookup returns CDR1 SGHRS and CDR2 YFSETQ. The V and J ends lost 1 base and 0 bases respectively, with 10 bases between them. The CDR3 DNA reads as TGCGCCAGCAGCTTGACGGGATGGGTGAACACTGAAGCTTTCTTT. Its protein is CASSLTGWVNTEAFF.

In the case of this clonotype: A read error may produce the germline difference seen at one junction end. As an off-target read in a library built for alpha chains, this beta chain has a frequency of little significance. The chain joins TRBV20-1 to TRBJ2-5, with D tentatively TRBD1 (6 bases). The CDR3 totals 14 residues. Germline CDR1 is DFQATT and CDR2 is SNEGSKA (reference sequence). The CDR3, as DNA: TGCTGTGCTAGAGTTGACAGGCAGCAAGAGACCCAGTACTTC. Protein product: CCARVDRQQETQYF.

Points on this clonotype: The library was built for alpha chains, so this beta chain is an off-target read and its size means little. This chain links TRBV20-1 with TRBJ2-5; 8 nucleotides align to TRBD1. The junction had 6 bases not matched to a gene; V was cut back by 5 bases and J by 4 bases. Germline V gene data show CDR1 as DFQATT and CDR2 as SNEGSKA (reference sequence). This CDR3 is 13 amino acids long. Written as DNA, the CDR3 is TGCAGTGCTCCGGACAGGGTGGGAGAGACCCAGTACTTC. This codes for CSAPDRVGETQYF.

There are many counts of this clonotype. As an off-target read in a library built for alpha chains, this beta chain has a frequency of little significance. For the CDR3, the DNA is TGTGCCAGCAGTCGACAGGACTCCTACGAGCAGTACTTC. This gives the protein CASSRQDSYEQYF. This chain joins TRBV6-5 and TRBJ2-7; D is perhaps TRBD1 (6 bases). Between the trimmed V and J ends, which lost 5 bases and 0 bases, there was a span of 8 bases. The CDR3 totals 13 residues. Germline CDR1 MNHEY, CDR2 SVGAGI.

With regard to this clonotype: For a library built for alpha chains, this beta chain is a stray read; little rests on its size. V usage is TRBV29-1 and J usage is TRBJ1-5; perhaps TRBD1 as D (5 bases). Between the trimmed V and J ends, which lost 5 bases and 4 bases, there was a span of 12 bases. The CDR3 has 13 amino acids. Per germline, CDR1 SQVTM and CDR2 ANQGSEA. The CDR3 loop reads CSVRDGGNQPQHF. CDR3 sequence (DNA): TGCAGCGTTCGGGACGGGGGGAATCAGCCCCAGCATTTT.

This clonotype is medium-sized. This beta chain slipped into a library made for alpha chains as a stray read, so its size is not meaningful. The chain employs TRBV24-1 and TRBJ1-1; D uncertain. Between the trimmed V and J ends, which lost 2 bases and 0 bases, there was a span of 9 bases. The CDR3 loop spans 15 amino acids. Germline V gives CDR1 KGHDR, CDR2 SFDVKD. The CDR3 coding sequence is TGTGCCACCAGTGATTGGATAGGGCTGAACACTGAAGCTTTCTTT. Its protein is CATSDWIGLNTEAFF.

This clonotype was detected ten times or more. This beta chain lies outside the target of a library built for alpha chains; its clone size means little. CDR3 nucleotides: TGTGCCAGCAGCCAGTCCCAGGGGGGATACGAGCAGTACTTC. Its protein is CASSQSQGGYEQYF. The genes are TRBV4-2 and TRBJ2-7, with D tentatively TRBD1 (7 bases). V shed 3 bases and J shed 4 bases, with 13 bases lying between them. In germline, CDR1 is LGHNA, CDR2 YNFKEQ. This CDR3 is 14 amino acids long.

This clonotype was seen only a few times. The library was designed around alpha chains, so this beta chain is a stray read whose abundance carries little weight. The chain is built from TRBV20-1 and TRBJ2-3, with D uncertain. There are 16 residues in the CDR3. Germline CDR1 DFQATT, CDR2 SNEGSKA (reference sequence). V was shortened by 6 bases and J by 2 bases, with 21 bases between the two germline ends. CDR3 coding DNA: TGCAGTGCCGCCCCGACACTTGATTACTCCACAGATACGCAGTATTTT. This translates into CSAAPTLDYSTDTQYF.

The sample holds many counts of this clonotype. Because this beta chain is a stray read in a library intended to capture alpha chains, its abundance should not be given much weight. V usage is TRBV11-2 and J usage is TRBJ2-5, with D perhaps given as TRBD1 or TRBD2 (5 bases each). From germline, CDR1 is SGHAT and CDR2 FQNNGV. This CDR3 contains 14 residues. Trimming left V 5 bases short and J 1 base short, with 11 bases between. CDR3 region: CASSPWGIQETQYF. CDR3 coding DNA: TGTGCCAGCAGCCCGTGGGGGATCCAAGAGACCCAGTACTTC. The whole variable domain, filled in from reference TRBV11-2 and TRBJ2-5, reads EAGVAQSPRYKIIEKRQSVAFWCNPISGHATLYWYQQILGQGPKLLIQFQNNGVVDDSQLPKDRFSAERLKGVDSTLKIQPAKLEDSAVYLCASSPWGIQETQYFGPGTRLLVL.

Ten or more counts support this clonotype. For a library built for alpha chains, this beta chain is a stray read; little rests on its size. The genes are TRBV20-1 and TRBJ1-2; tentatively, D is TRBD1 (6 bases). V was clipped by 6 bases and J by 4 bases, with 15 bases between them. Germline loops: CDR1 DFQATT, CDR2 SNEGSKA (reference sequence). The CDR3 consists of 13 residues. The CDR3 DNA follows: TGCAGTGCGGAGGGGGACGGAGGCTATGGCTACACCTTC. Residues: CSAEGDGGYGYTF.

This clonotype has at least ten counts. The library was built for alpha chains, so this beta chain is an off-target read and its size means little. The V call is TRBV7-9, the J call TRBJ1-2; TRBD1 agrees at 10 bases. Germline V gene lookup returns CDR1 SEHNR and CDR2 FQNEAQ (reference sequence). J was trimmed by 3 bases and V by 1 base; bases with no gene match: 2. The CDR3 loop spans 15 amino acids. This CDR3 reads CASSLGTGGDYGYTF. CDR3 DNA sequence: TGTGCCAGCAGCTTAGGGACAGGGGGAGACTATGGCTACACCTTC.

Points on this clonotype: The library was built for alpha chains, so this beta chain is an off-target read and its size means little. The chain employs TRBV6-5 and TRBJ2-1, with a tentative D call TRBD1 (5 bases). This CDR3 region has 12 residues. Trimming stripped 7 bases from V and 5 bases from J, with 9 bases between. The V gene's germline CDR1 is MNHEY and CDR2 SVGAGI. CDR3 bases: TGTGCCAGCACCCCAGGGAACAATGAGCAGTTCTTC. Encoded protein: CASTPGNNEQFF.